The 8 T cell receptor beta chains reported below all come from one sample, sequenced in a study of T cell repertoires in cytomegalovirus infection. These TCRs' antigens remain unknown. A single record per CDR3 protein comes from TCRdb applying MiXCR to the reads. The data contain under 850,000 distinct CDR3 sequences, 30% to 35% of them singletons. The sample in question was cultured PBMCs, obtained from culture after CMV antigen stimulation. Receptors were obtained from a human donor in good health (CMV status not recorded). Some clones in this sample may be carry-over from other donors' samples.

The J gene is TRBJ2-7, the V gene TRBV6-8, with D perhaps being TRBD1 or TRBD2 (5 bases each). The CDR3 runs to 15 residues. Germline V gene lookup returns CDR1 MNHGY and CDR2 SAAAGT. V was cut by 6 bases and J by 2 bases, with 17 bases left in between. In DNA, the CDR3 is TGTGCCAGCAGCTCTAGGGACCTTCCCCCCTACGAGCAGTACTTC. Translation gives CASSSRDLPPYEQYF.

This clonotype was picked up many times. J is TRBJ1-1 and V is TRBV7-8; D unclear. With 4 bases removed from V and 4 bases from J, the gap between germline ends came to 7 bases. This CDR3 is built from 12 residues. Germline CDR1 SGHVS, CDR2 FQNEAQ. The CDR3 nucleotides read TGTGCCAGCAGCTGGGTTGGCACTGAAGCTTTCTTT. Translation gives CASSWVGTEAFF.

This clonotype was picked up one time. V gene TRBV20-1 combines with J gene TRBJ2-3; tentative D call: TRBD1 (5 bases). The CDR3 runs 14 residues. Deletions cut 3 bases from V and 0 bases from J, with 10 bases between. The germline V gene encodes CDR1 DFQATT and CDR2 SNEGSKA (reference sequence). The CDR3, as DNA: TGCAGTGCTAGTTTGGGGCCGAGCACAGATACGCAGTATTTT. Translating gives CSASLGPSTDTQYF.

This chain connects TRBV19 to TRBJ2-1; 12 nucleotides agree with TRBD2. Per germline, CDR1 LNHDA and CDR2 SQIVND (reference sequence). The V and J ends lost 3 bases and 7 bases, in that order; junction bases with no gene match: 4. This CDR3 is built from 15 residues. The CDR3 here is CASSIELAGGNEQFF. The CDR3 DNA reads TGTGCCAGTAGTATTGAACTAGCGGGAGGAAATGAGCAGTTCTTC. Full variable domain (rest looked up from reference TRBV19 and TRBJ2-1): DGGITQSPKYLFRKEGQNVTLSCEQNLNHDAMYWYRQDPGQGLRLIYYSQIVNDFQKGDIAEGYSVSREKKESFPLTVTSAQKNPTAFYLCASSIELAGGNEQFFGPGTRLTVL.

J is TRBJ1-6 and V is TRBV20-1; 12 bases are shared with TRBD1. CDR1 is DFQATT and CDR2 is SNEGSKA in the germline V gene (reference sequence). Trimming cost V 4 bases and J 6 bases; bases outside gene matches: 4. The CDR3 has 15 residues. This chain's CDR3 is CSAKGQGAGNSPLHF. DNA for the CDR3: TGCAGTGCTAAGGGACAGGGGGCTGGTAATTCACCCCTCCACTTT.

This clonotype has more than one count but fewer than ten. The chain recombines TRBV7-2 with TRBJ1-5, with 10 bases lining up with TRBD1. Looked up from germline, CDR1 is SGHTA and CDR2 is FQGNSA. J was trimmed by 2 bases and V by 11 bases; bases with no gene match: 12. This CDR3 has 16 amino acids. This CDR3 reads CAGQGTGAFRNQPQHF. The CDR3 DNA follows: TGTGCCGGCCAAGGGACAGGGGCTTTTCGCAATCAGCCCCAGCATTTT.

The chain uses TRBV2 and TRBJ1-3, with a possible D match to TRBD1 (5 bases). Germline V gene lookup returns CDR1 SNHLY and CDR2 FYNNEI. The germline V and J ends were trimmed by 7 bases and 8 bases, with 15 bases remaining between them. The CDR3 runs 13 residues. CDR3 bases: TGTGCCAGCACGACCCGGGACGGGGACACCATATATTTT. Its translation: CASTTRDGDTIYF.

This clonotype was counted a few times. This chain joins TRBV19 and TRBJ2-3, with D perhaps TRBD2 (5 bases). V lost 1 base and J lost 4, with 12 bases in between. This CDR3 has 15 residues. Germline assignment: CDR1 LNHDA and CDR2 SQIVND (reference sequence). CDR3 nucleotides: TGTGCCAGTAGTATAGCGGAGGCCTGGGCAGATACGCAGTATTTT. Its protein product is CASSIAEAWADTQYF.